This record covers a single T cell receptor (beta chain). Its target is unknown. This entry belongs to a study of beta chain features in type 1 diabetes. Expressed TCRB transcripts got sequenced, as all isolated RNA was reverse transcribed. The table came from immunoSEQ multiplex PCR; TCRdb's copy has only in-frame clones and leaves some out. The repertoire includes about 740,000 clones, about an eighth of them detected once, and 0.02% to 0.025% sits in the top ten. Findings of the study overall: When Type 1 diabetes patients were examined, their TCRB CDR3s proved moderately but significantly shorter in all four CD4+ subsets.

The V end was cut by 2 bases, the J end by 7 bases, with 13 bases between. This CDR3 is built from 13 residues. In germline, CDR1 is SGHRS, CDR2 YFSETQ. The sequence was obtained from a man aged 18 to 30 with type 1 diabetes. The rearrangement uses TRBV5-1 and TRBJ2-7; tentatively, D is TRBD1 (5 bases). Sequencing was performed on naive CD4+ T cells from blood. The CDR3 is CASSLSGLSEQYF. The CDR3 DNA reads TGCGCCAGCAGCTTATCAGGGTTGAGTGAGCAGTACTTC.